This TCR beta chain emerged from a study of cytomegalovirus exposure and HLA in healthy donors. Trimming at V came to 1 base and at J to 5 bases, leaving 11 bases not matched to a gene. Germline values: CDR1 LNHDA, CDR2 SQIVND (reference sequence). The CDR3 is made up of 17 amino acids. Comment on this clone: Its target is not known.

Study-level findings and limits: It emerged from a later analysis that several of the most significant clusters appeared to be linked to common viral pathogens. When a later analysis compared HLA-associated TCR beta chains with equally common others, the HLA-associated chains turned out to be more clonally expanded and to have lower generation probabilities. Sequences of the TCR beta chain were said to predict the HLA-A and HLA-B alleles of most subjects accurately.

PCR primers comprised 60 Vbeta and 13 Jbeta primers. Measured with immunoSEQ multiplex PCR; TCRdb has only the in-frame clones, and not every one. The table records 150,000 to 200,000 clones, roughly 70% of them present only once. There were likely unrecorded immune exposures, though donors were nominally healthy when sampled. This clonotype originated in a woman aged 40-49 years in good health and CMV-seropositive. This chain joins TRBV19 and TRBJ2-5; 9 nucleotides agree with TRBD2. Sequencing was performed on PBMCs. In DNA form, the CDR3 reads TGTGCCAGTAGTATAGCTGGGGCTAGCGGGATCCAGGAGACCCAGTACTTC. Protein sequence: CASSIAGASGIQETQYF.